This T cell receptor beta chain originates from a study of identical twins. Study-level results: Insertions were reduced in abundant cord blood beta clonotypes but not in memory repertoires.

Of note for this clonotype: Its target is unknown.

One entry per CDR3 protein, called by TCRdb with MiXCR from the 5' RACE reads. The data show approximately 600,000 distinct CDR3 sequences, roughly 7.1% seen once. This sample also belongs to another study, concerning yellow fever vaccine responses in identical twins.

Sequenced material: PBMCs. This clonotype originated in a woman younger than 30 in good health.

CDR3 amino acids: CSASQFLTGSEAFF. The CDR3 nucleotides are TGCAGTGCCAGTCAATTTCTCACGGGATCTGAAGCTTTCTTT. The gene calls are TRBV20-1 and TRBJ1-1; D remains unclear. The CDR3 runs to 14 residues. The ends were cut back, 6 bases at V and 6 bases at J, with 20 bases in the middle. The germline CDR1 and CDR2 sequences are DFQATT and SNEGSKA (reference sequence).